The 10 T cell receptor beta chains below come from one sample, sequenced in a study of blood T cell repertoires in COVID-19. Method: immunoSEQ multiplex PCR; TCRdb's copy keeps in-frame clones and lacks some. The sample consists of a few hundred thousand clones, under 90% of them appearing once. The sequenced sample consisted of PBMCs or T cells enriched from blood (not recorded which). The receptors here all came from a man in his thirties or forties who had recovered from COVID-19.

V is TRBV6-2 or TRBV6-3 and J is TRBJ1-4; D is perhaps TRBD1 (5 bases). V was pared by 5 bases and J by 0 bases, with 7 bases between. The CDR3 consists of 14 residues. CDR1 and CDR2 from the germline V gene are MNHEY and SVGEGT. The CDR3: CASSHRTTNEKLFF. The CDR3 nucleotides read TGTGCCAGCAGTCACAGGACAACTAATGAAAAACTGTTTTTT.

V gene TRBV19 combines with J gene TRBJ2-7; D possibly corresponds to TRBD2 (6 bases). Germline lookup yields CDR1 LNHDA and CDR2 SQIVND (reference sequence). V was cut by 11 bases and J by 1 base, with 21 bases left in between. The CDR3 has 15 residues. CDR3 sequence: CAVKGGTGPSYEQYF. CDR3 DNA sequence: TGTGCCGTAAAAGGCGGGACGGGACCTTCCTACGAGCAGTACTTC.

This chain connects TRBV14 to TRBJ2-7, with 10 bases identical to TRBD2. Trimming cost V 6 bases and J 4 bases; bases outside gene matches: 9. CDR1 and CDR2 (germline): SGHDN, FVKESK. There are 15 residues in the CDR3. The CDR3 region is CASSDPAGGEYEQYF. The CDR3 region has the DNA TGTGCCAGCAGTGATCCAGCGGGGGGGGAATACGAGCAGTACTTC.

The gene calls are TRBV3-1 (or the pseudogene TRBV3-2) and TRBJ2-3; 8 nucleotides align to TRBD2. Germline CDR1 reads LGHDT; CDR2 reads YNNKEL (reference sequence). V was pared by 0 bases and J by 6 bases, with 8 bases of the junction left unmatched. The CDR3 has 16 amino acids. The CDR3 sequence: CASSQESGGAADTQYF. In DNA, the CDR3 is TGTGCCAGCAGCCAAGAGTCCGGGGGGGCAGCGGATACGCAGTATTTT.

V usage is TRBV4-1 and J usage is TRBJ1-2; D is possibly TRBD1 (5 bases). Trimming took off 0 bases at V and 2 bases at J, with 13 bases between the two ends. The CDR3 sequence is 16 residues long. CDR1 and CDR2 from the germline V gene are MGHRA and YSYEKL. The CDR3 region has the DNA TGCGCCAGCAGCCAAGATCTCTCAGGGTGGAACTATGGCTACACCTTC. This codes for CASSQDLSGWNYGYTF.

The chain links TRBV30 to TRBJ1-3; D may be TRBD1 (5 bases). V gave up 0 bases and J gave up 8 bases, with 23 bases separating them. Germline CDR1 and CDR2: GTSNPN and SVGIG (reference sequence). This CDR3 is built from 17 residues. The DNA for the CDR3 is TGTGCCTGGAGTGTCCGGCGACCTACAGGACGGGTGGACACCATATATTTT. Translated, it gives CAWSVRRPTGRVDTIYF.

This rearrangement joins TRBV15 to TRBJ2-3, with D possibly being TRBD1 (6 bases). Trimming removed 3 bases at V and 3 bases at J, with 10 bases between. CDR3 length: 14 amino acids. CDR1 and CDR2 (germline): LNHNV, YYDKDF (reference sequence). In DNA form, the CDR3 reads TGTGCCACCAGCAGTGGGGGCGCGACAGATACGCAGTATTTT. Amino acid sequence: CATSSGGATDTQYF.

CDR3 sequence: CASSPAGTGSYEQYF. The DNA for the CDR3 is TGTGCCAGCAGCCCAGCCGGGACAGGCTCCTACGAGCAGTACTTC. The chain carries TRBV3-1 (or the pseudogene TRBV3-2) and TRBJ2-7; 8 bases map to TRBD1. Germline CDR1 LGHDT, CDR2 YNNKEL (reference sequence). With V trimmed by 4 bases and J by 0 bases, 5 bases remained unmatched. This CDR3 contains 15 residues.

The chain joins TRBV30 to TRBJ2-2; D is possibly TRBD2 (5 bases). CDR1 and CDR2 from the germline V gene are GTSNPN and SVGIG (reference sequence). The CDR3 spans 14 residues. V was trimmed by 0 bases and J by 4 bases, leaving 9 bases between them. The CDR3 loop is CAWSVSGVTGELFF. CDR3 DNA: TGTGCCTGGAGTGTAAGCGGAGTCACCGGGGAGCTGTTTTTT.

This sequence joins TRBV29-1 and TRBJ2-1; TRBD2 aligns across 10 bases. The V and J ends lost 3 bases and 8 bases, in that order; junction bases with no gene match: 10. Germline V CDR1 and CDR2: SQVTM, ANQGSEA. CDR3 length equals 15 residues. The CDR3 is CSVDGSGRARYEQFF. The CDR3 DNA follows: TGCAGCGTTGATGGGAGCGGGAGGGCCAGGTATGAGCAGTTCTTC.